Below, 15 T cell receptor beta chains from the same sample are listed, as sequenced in a study of regulatory T cells in long-lasting Graves disease. Time point noted: newly diagnosed GD, antithyroid drugs for less than 3 months. RNA extracted from PBMCs served as the sequencing template. Arm-PCR of CDR3 regions and iRepertoire HTBI primers were used to build TCR beta libraries. TCRdb processed the multiplex PCR reads anew with MiXCR; each CDR3 protein has one entry. The sample includes about 440,000 distinct CDR3 sequences, about 17% of them seen just once. A further study also used this sample, focusing on T cells in Graves' hyperthyroidism and ophthalmopathy.

The sample was peripheral blood mononuclear cells (PBMCs), taken at new diagnosis, from a patient treated with antithyroid drugs. The receptors shown here come from a woman between 18 and 29 years old with Graves disease.

In this sample, this clonotype turned up a few times. The V call is TRBV20-1, the J call TRBJ2-3; D is unclear. The CDR3 totals 16 residues. CDR1 DFQATT and CDR2 SNEGSKA come from the germline V gene (reference sequence). Trimming took 3 bases from V and 2 from J, leaving 18 bases between them. CDR3 in amino acids: CSASADPSTSTDTQYF. The CDR3 DNA reads TGCAGTGCTAGCGCAGACCCTAGTACCTCCACAGATACGCAGTATTTT.

Ten or more counts support this clonotype. The chain joins TRBV28 to TRBJ2-5; 7 bases map to TRBD1. The CDR3 sequence is 16 residues long. V was pared by 6 bases and J by 7 bases, with 17 bases of the junction left unmatched. In germline, CDR1 is MDHEN, CDR2 SYDVKM. The chain's CDR3 is CASRKLTGATSGTQYF. CDR3 bases: TGTGCCAGCAGGAAACTTACAGGGGCCACCAGTGGGACCCAGTACTTC.

The CDR3: CASSLGTGVGDTEAFF. The CDR3, as DNA: TGCGCCAGCAGCTTGGGTACCGGGGTAGGAGACACTGAAGCTTTCTTT. The chain combines TRBV5-1 with TRBJ1-1; D not certain. The CDR3 runs to 16 residues. The V end lost 0 bases, the J end lost 3 bases, and 15 bases lay between the germline ends. Per germline, CDR1 SGHRS and CDR2 YFSETQ.

This sequence joins TRBV9 and TRBJ2-1; the D is unclear. Trimming shortened V by 2 bases and J by 9 bases, and 12 bases separated the two germline ends. The CDR3 runs to 13 residues. Germline CDR1 SGDLS, CDR2 YYNGEE. The CDR3 protein is CASSVSLQVEQFF. The CDR3 DNA follows: TGTGCCAGCAGCGTGAGTCTACAAGTTGAGCAGTTCTTC. The entire variable domain, with the rest obtained from reference TRBV9 and TRBJ2-1, is as follows: DSGVTQTPKHLITATGQRVTLRCSPRSGDLSVYWYQQSLDQGLQFLIQYYNGEERAKGNILERFSAQQFPDLHSELNLSSLELGDSALYFCASSVSLQVEQFFGPGTRLTVL.

The chain couples TRBV11-1 to TRBJ2-7; D not resolved. The length of the CDR3 is 14 residues. V lost 1 base, J lost 6 bases, and 13 bases lay in between. Germline CDR1 is SGHAT and CDR2 is FQDESV (reference sequence). The CDR3 spells CASSLDGPQREQYF. The CDR3 coding sequence is TGTGCCAGCAGCTTAGACGGACCCCAACGCGAGCAGTACTTC.

This chain joins TRBV5-1 and TRBJ2-3, with 8 positions matching TRBD2. Germline loops: CDR1 SGHRS, CDR2 YFSETQ. V was pared by 5 bases and J by 0 bases, with 5 bases of the junction left unmatched. This CDR3 comprises 15 residues. The CDR3 is CASSSRLASTDTQYF. Written as DNA, the CDR3 is TGCGCCAGCAGTTCCCGACTAGCGAGCACAGATACGCAGTATTTT.

With regard to this clonotype: The germline gene is not matched at one end of the junction; a read error may be the cause. This chain joins TRBV5-1 and TRBJ2-7; D may be TRBD1 (5 bases). Germline CDR1 is SGHRS and CDR2 is YFSETQ. CDR3 length: 14 residues. The CDR3 is CASRPTVNSYEQYF. The CDR3 DNA reads as TGTGCCAGCAGACCGACAGTAAACTCCTACGAGCAGTACTTC.

This clonotype was recorded at least ten times. This chain connects TRBV12-3 or TRBV12-4 to TRBJ2-7, with TRBD2 as a possible D gene (5 bases). The CDR3 is 13 amino acids. V shed 5 bases and J shed 3 bases, with 11 bases lying between them. CDR3 protein: CASSAERGYEQYF. In nucleotides, the CDR3 is TGTGCCAGCAGTGCCGAACGGGGCTACGAGCAGTACTTC.

Here the CDR3 reads CATSLSGESGEQYF. The CDR3 DNA sequence: TGTGCCACCTCCCTCTCGGGAGAATCAGGCGAGCAGTACTTC. The chain links TRBV27 to TRBJ2-7, with a possible D match to TRBD2 (6 bases). Between the trimmed V and J ends, which lost 10 bases and 6 bases, there was a span of 22 bases. CDR1 and CDR2 (germline): MNHEY, SMNVEV (reference sequence). The CDR3 spans 14 residues.

The sample holds many counts of this clonotype. The CDR3 loop is CASSSGYRGGGNTIYF. DNA for the CDR3: TGTGCCAGCAGCTCTGGTTACAGGGGTGGAGGAAACACCATATATTTT. The chain combines TRBV7-2 with TRBJ1-3; 7 bases are a match to TRBD1. The CDR3 runs 16 residues. The trim removed 4 bases at V and 4 bases at J, leaving 10 bases unmatched. CDR1 is SGHTA, CDR2 FQGNSA, per germline.

This clonotype was observed at least ten times. The chain links TRBV2 to TRBJ1-6; the D gene is possibly TRBD1 (5 bases). With 7 bases removed from V and 10 bases from J, the gap between germline ends came to 11 bases. The CDR3 has 12 amino acids. Per the germline V gene, CDR1 is SNHLY and CDR2 is FYNNEI. In DNA form, the CDR3 reads TGTGCCAGCAAGCTTGGGGACTCACCCCTCCACTTT. Translation gives CASKLGDSPLHF.

This clonotype was recorded many times. The CDR3 loop is CASTPRGVMNTEAFF. In nucleotides, the CDR3 is TGTGCCAGCACCCCGAGGGGGGTAATGAACACTGAAGCTTTCTTT. The chain joins TRBV7-9 to TRBJ1-1; maybe TRBD1 (6 bases). Germline CDR1 SEHNR, CDR2 FQNEAQ (reference sequence). CDR3 length: 15 amino acids. V dropped 7 bases and J dropped 0 bases, with 15 bases sitting between them. Full variable domain (rest looked up from reference TRBV7-9 and TRBJ1-1): DTGVSQNPRHKITKRGQNVTFRCDPISEHNRLYWYRQTLGQGPEFLTYFQNEAQLEKSRLLSDRFSAERPKGSFSTLEIQRTEQGDSAMYLCASTPRGVMNTEAFFGQGTRLTVV.

This clonotype turned up a few times. This chain connects TRBV29-1 to TRBJ2-5; possibly TRBD1 for D (6 bases). Germline V gene lookup returns CDR1 SQVTM and CDR2 ANQGSEA. The CDR3 length is 13 residues. V was trimmed by 5 bases and J by 2 bases, leaving 12 bases between them. In DNA form, the CDR3 reads TGCAGCGTTAAACGGGACACGCAAGAGACCCAGTACTTC. Translation gives CSVKRDTQETQYF.

This clonotype was counted at least ten times. The CDR3 protein is CASSPNRGPYEQYF. As DNA, the CDR3 is TGTGCCAGCTCACCAAACAGGGGCCCCTACGAGCAGTACTTC. The genes are TRBV18 and TRBJ2-7; 7 nucleotides match TRBD1. Germline CDR1 KGHSH, CDR2 LQKENI. The ends lost 2 bases at V and 2 bases at J; junction bases unmatched: 3. CDR3 length: 14 residues.

This clonotype appeared many times. The genes are TRBV30 and TRBJ1-1, with D unclear. Germline CDR1 is GTSNPN and CDR2 is SVGIG (reference sequence). The CDR3 contains 16 residues. The V end was cut by 6 bases, the J end by 0 bases, with 20 bases between. The CDR3 loop is CACVGSTRKMNTEAFF. CDR3 coding DNA: TGTGCCTGCGTAGGCTCGACAAGAAAGATGAACACTGAAGCTTTCTTT.